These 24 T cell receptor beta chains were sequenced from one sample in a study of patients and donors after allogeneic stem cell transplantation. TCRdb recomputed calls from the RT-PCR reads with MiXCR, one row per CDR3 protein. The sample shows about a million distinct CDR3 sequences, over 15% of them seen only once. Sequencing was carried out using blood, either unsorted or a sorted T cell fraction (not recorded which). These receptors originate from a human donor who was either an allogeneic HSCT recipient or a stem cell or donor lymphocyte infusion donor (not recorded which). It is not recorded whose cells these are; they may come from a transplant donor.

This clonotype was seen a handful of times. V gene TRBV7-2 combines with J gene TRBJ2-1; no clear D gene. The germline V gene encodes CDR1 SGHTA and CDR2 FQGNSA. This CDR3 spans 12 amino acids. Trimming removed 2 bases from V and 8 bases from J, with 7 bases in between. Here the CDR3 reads CASSLSWDEQFF. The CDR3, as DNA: TGTGCCAGCAGCTTATCGTGGGATGAGCAGTTCTTC.

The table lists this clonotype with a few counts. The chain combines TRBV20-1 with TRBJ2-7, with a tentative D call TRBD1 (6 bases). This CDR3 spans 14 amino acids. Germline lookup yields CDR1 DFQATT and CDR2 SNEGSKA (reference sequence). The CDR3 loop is CSAFAADGGPEQYF. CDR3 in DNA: TGCAGCGCCTTTGCGGCCGATGGGGGCCCCGAGCAGTACTTC.

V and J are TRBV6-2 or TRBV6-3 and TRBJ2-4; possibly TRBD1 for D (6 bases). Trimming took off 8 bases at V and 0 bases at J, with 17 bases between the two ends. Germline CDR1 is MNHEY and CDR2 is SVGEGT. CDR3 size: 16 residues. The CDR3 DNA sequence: TGTGCCAGCGGGGAAACAGGGATTCTAGCCAAAAACATTCAGTACTTC. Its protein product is CASGETGILAKNIQYF.

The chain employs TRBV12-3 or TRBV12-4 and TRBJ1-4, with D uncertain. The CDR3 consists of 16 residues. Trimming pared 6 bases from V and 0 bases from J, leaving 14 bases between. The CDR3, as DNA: TGTGCCAGCAGCTGTGGACGGACTTCAACTAATGAAAAACTGTTTTTT. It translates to CASSCGRTSTNEKLFF.

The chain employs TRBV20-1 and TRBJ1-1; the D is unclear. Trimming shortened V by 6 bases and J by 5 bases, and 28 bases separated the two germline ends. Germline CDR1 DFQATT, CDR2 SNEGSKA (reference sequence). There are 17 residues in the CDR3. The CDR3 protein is CSASPLHEVGILTEAFF. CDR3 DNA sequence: TGCAGTGCCAGCCCCCTCCATGAGGTGGGTATTTTGACTGAAGCTTTCTTT.

The CDR3 DNA sequence: TGTGCCGCCTTAGCGGAAAGGGGCCGGAATGAGCAGTTCTTC. Its translation: CAALAERGRNEQFF. This sequence joins TRBV10-3 and TRBJ2-1; D is possibly TRBD2 (6 bases). The V end was cut by 11 bases, the J end by 7 bases, with 21 bases between. Germline V lookup: CDR1 ENHRY, CDR2 SYGVKD. The CDR3 extends over 14 amino acids.

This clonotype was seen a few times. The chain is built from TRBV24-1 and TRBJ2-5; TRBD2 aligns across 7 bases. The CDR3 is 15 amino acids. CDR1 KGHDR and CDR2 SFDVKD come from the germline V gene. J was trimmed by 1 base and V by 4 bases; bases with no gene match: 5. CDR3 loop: CATSEPGLSQETQYF. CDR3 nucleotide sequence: TGTGCCACCAGTGAACCGGGACTATCCCAAGAGACCCAGTACTTC.

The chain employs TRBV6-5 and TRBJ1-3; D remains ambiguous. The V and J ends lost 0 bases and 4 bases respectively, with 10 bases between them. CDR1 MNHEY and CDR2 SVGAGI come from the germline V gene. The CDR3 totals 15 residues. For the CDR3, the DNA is TGTGCCAGCAGTTACTCGCGGGGAGGCGGAAACACCATATATTTT. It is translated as CASSYSRGGGNTIYF.

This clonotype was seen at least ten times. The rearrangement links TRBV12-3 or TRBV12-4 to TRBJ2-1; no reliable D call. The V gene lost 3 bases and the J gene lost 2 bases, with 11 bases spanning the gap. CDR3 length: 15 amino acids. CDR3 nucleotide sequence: TGTGCCAGCAGTTTGGGCCTGGAGACCTACAATGAGCAGTTCTTC. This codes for CASSLGLETYNEQFF.

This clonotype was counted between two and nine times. Here the CDR3 DNA reads TGTGCCAGCAGCCCGAAGGGTGGAGGACACACTGAAGCTTTCTTT. Translated, it gives CASSPKGGGHTEAFF. The chain couples TRBV7-9 to TRBJ1-1; D uncertain. The CDR3 spans 15 residues. Trimming cost V 5 bases and J 3 bases, with 16 bases left between them. Per the germline V gene, CDR1 is SEHNR and CDR2 is FQNEAQ (reference sequence).

The CDR3 region has the DNA TGCAGTGCTAGAGTTTTCGGTTACGGTCAGGGGAATGAGCAGTTCTTC. Residues: CSARVFGYGQGNEQFF. The chain recombines TRBV20-1 with TRBJ2-1; weak D call: TRBD1 (6 bases). Germline V CDR1 and CDR2: DFQATT, SNEGSKA (reference sequence). The CDR3 length is 16 residues. Between the trimmed V and J ends, which lost 1 base and 7 bases, there was a span of 20 bases.

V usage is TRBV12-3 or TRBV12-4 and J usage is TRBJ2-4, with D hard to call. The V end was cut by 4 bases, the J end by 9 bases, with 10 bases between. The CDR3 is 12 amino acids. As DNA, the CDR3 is TGTGCCAGCAGTTACCGCGATGTCATTCAGTACTTC. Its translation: CASSYRDVIQYF.

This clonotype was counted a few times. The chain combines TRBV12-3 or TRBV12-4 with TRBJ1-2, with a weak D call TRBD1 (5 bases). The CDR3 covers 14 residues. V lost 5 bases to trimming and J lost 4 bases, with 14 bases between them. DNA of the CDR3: TGTGCCAGCAGTCCCGATATTCAGGGCTATGGCTACACCTTC. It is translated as CASSPDIQGYGYTF.

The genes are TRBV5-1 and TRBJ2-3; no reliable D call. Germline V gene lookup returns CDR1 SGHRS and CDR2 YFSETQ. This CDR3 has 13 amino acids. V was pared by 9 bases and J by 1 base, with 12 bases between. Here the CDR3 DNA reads TGCGCCACCGCGTTCCAAGGCACAGATACGCAGTATTTT. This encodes CATAFQGTDTQYF.

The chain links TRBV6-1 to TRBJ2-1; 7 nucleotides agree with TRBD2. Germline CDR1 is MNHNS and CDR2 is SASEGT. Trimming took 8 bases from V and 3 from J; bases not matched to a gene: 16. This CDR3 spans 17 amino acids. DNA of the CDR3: TGTGCCAGCGGACGTCGGCCGGGACCTAGCGGCTACAATGAGCAGTTCTTC. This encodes CASGRRPGPSGYNEQFF.

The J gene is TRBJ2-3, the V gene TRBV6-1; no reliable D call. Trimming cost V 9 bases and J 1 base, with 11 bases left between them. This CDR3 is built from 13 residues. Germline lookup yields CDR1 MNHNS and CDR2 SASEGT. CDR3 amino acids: CASGRAGTDTQYF. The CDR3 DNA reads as TGTGCCAGTGGACGGGCGGGCACAGATACGCAGTATTTT.

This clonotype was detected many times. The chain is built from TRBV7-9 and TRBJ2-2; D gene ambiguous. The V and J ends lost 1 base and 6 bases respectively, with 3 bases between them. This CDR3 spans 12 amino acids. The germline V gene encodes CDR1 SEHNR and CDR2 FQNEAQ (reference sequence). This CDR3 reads CASSLVPGELFF. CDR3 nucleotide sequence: TGTGCCAGCAGCTTAGTTCCCGGGGAGCTGTTTTTT. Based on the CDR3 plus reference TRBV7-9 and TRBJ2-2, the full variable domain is DTGVSQNPRHKITKRGQNVTFRCDPISEHNRLYWYRQTLGQGPEFLTYFQNEAQLEKSRLLSDRFSAERPKGSFSTLEIQRTEQGDSAMYLCASSLVPGELFFGEGSRLTVL.

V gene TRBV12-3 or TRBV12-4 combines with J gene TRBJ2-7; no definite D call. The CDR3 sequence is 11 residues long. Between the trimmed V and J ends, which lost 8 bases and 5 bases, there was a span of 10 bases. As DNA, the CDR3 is TGTGCCAGCGCAAAAATCCACGAGCAGTACTTC. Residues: CASAKIHEQYF.

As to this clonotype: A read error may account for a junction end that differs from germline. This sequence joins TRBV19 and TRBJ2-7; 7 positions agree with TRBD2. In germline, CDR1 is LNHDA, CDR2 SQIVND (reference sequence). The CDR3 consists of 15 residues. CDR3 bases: TGTGCCAGTAGTTCAGCCACGGGACTATACTACGAGCAGTGCTTC. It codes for CASSSATGLYYEQCF.

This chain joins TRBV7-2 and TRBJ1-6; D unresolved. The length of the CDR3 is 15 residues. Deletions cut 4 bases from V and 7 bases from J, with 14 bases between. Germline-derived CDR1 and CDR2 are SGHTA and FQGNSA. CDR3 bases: TGTGCCAGCAGCTCGGAAGGCGGGCAGAATTCACCCCTCCACTTT. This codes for CASSSEGGQNSPLHF.

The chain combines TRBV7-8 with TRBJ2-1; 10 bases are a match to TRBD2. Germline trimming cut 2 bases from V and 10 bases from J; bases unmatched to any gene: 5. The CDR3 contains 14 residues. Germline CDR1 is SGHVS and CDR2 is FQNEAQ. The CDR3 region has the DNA TGTGCCAGCAGCTTAAGGGGACTAGCGAGCGAGCAGTTCTTC. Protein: CASSLRGLASEQFF.

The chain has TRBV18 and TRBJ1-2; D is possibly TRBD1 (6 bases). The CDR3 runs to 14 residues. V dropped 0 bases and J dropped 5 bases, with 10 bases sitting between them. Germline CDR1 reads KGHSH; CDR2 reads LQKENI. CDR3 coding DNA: TGTGCCAGCTCACCACCGTCGGGGGCGTATGGCTACACCTTC. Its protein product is CASSPPSGAYGYTF.

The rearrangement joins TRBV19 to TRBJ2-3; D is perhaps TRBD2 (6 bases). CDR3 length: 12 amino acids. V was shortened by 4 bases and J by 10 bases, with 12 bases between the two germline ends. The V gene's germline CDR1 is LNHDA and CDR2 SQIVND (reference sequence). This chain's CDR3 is CASSTGEAAQYF. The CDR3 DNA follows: TGTGCCAGTAGTACGGGAGAGGCGGCGCAGTATTTT.

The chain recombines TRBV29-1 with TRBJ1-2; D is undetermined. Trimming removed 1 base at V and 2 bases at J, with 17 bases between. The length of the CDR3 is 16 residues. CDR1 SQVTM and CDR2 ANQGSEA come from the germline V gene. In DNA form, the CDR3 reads TGCAGCGTTGAAGTCCGTCCGGGAGCCCCGAACTATGGCTACACCTTC. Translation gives CSVEVRPGAPNYGYTF.